The source of this T cell receptor (beta chain) is a study of blood T cell repertoires in COVID-19. Study background: Samples representing acute and convalescent COVID-19 were sourced from the United States, Italy and Spain. The cDNA or gDNA used as material had been derived from T cells, B-cell-depleted T cells, or PBMCs.

Authors' analysis steps: Reference gene primers were amplified, and this amplification served to estimate nucleated cell counts. The data were produced by immunoSEQ multiplex PCR, yet TCRdb's version contains in-frame clones alone and is incomplete. D and trimming were read from the DNA, whereas the V and J calls and clone size are those reported in that table. The sample has approximately 210,000 clones, around 92% seen once. Trimming pared 6 bases from V and 5 bases from J, leaving 15 bases between. CDR1 is SGHRS and CDR2 is YFSETQ in the germline V gene. This CDR3 is built from 14 residues. This rearrangement joins TRBV5-1 to TRBJ2-1; possible D gene TRBD1, 5 bases. The TCR comes from a young man with acute or convalescent COVID-19. The sample was peripheral blood. The DNA of the CDR3 is TGCGCCAGCACCGCCAGGGTCGATAACAATGAGCAGTTCTTC. Translation: CASTARVDNNEQFF.